This T cell receptor beta chain was recorded in a study of T cells in tumors after PD-1 blockade. The assay was immunoSEQ multiplex PCR, and TCRdb's table has in-frame clones only and misses some. Found here are several thousand clones, roughly 70% of them singletons; the top ten hold 10% to 15%. The sequence derives from a human donor with basal cell carcinoma. Sequences were derived from tumor tissue, sampled before anti-PD-1 treatment.

CDR3 loop: CASSQDMDLKYEQYF. For the CDR3, the DNA is TGCGCCAGCAGCCAAGATATGGACTTGAAGTACGAGCAGTACTTC. The chain links TRBV4-1 to TRBJ2-7; tentatively, D is TRBD2 (5 bases). The CDR3 has 15 residues. The germline CDR1 and CDR2 sequences are MGHRA and YSYEKL. V lost 0 bases and J lost 4, with 13 bases in between.